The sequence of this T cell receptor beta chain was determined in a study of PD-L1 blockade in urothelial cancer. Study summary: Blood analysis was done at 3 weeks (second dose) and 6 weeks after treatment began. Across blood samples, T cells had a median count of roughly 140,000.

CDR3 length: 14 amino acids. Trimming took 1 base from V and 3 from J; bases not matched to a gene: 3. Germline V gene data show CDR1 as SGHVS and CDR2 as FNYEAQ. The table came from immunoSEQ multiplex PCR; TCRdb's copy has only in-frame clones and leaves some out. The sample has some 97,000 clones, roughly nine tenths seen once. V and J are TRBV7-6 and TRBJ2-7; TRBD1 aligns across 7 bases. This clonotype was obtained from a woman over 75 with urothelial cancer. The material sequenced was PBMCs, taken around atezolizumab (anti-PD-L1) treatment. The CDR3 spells CASSLGQGNYEQYF. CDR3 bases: TGTGCCAGCAGCTTAGGACAGGGAAACTACGAGCAGTACTTC.